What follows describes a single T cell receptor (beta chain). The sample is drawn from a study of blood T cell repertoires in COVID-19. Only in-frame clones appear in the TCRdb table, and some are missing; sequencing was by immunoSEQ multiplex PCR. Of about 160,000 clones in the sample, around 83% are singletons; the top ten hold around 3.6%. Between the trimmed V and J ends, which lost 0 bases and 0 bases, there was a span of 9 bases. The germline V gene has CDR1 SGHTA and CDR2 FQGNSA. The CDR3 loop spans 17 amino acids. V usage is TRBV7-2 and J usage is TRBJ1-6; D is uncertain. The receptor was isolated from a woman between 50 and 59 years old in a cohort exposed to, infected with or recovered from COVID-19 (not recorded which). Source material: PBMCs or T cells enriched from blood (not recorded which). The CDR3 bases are TGTGCCAGCAGCTTAGCTTCTCTAAACTCCTATAATTCACCCCTCCACTTT. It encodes CASSLASLNSYNSPLHF. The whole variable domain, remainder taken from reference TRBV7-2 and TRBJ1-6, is GAGVSQSPSNKVTEKGKDVELRCDPISGHTALYWYRQSLGQGLEFLIYFQGNSAPDKSGLPSDRFSAERTGGSVSTLTIQRTQQEDSAVYLCASSLASLNSYNSPLHFGNGTRLTVT.